The entry below describes one TCR beta chain. The antigen is not known. Generated by immunoSEQ multiplex PCR, the TCRdb table keeps only in-frame clones and is missing some. The table has some 2,500,000 clones, under 95% seen once. The CDR3 extends over 16 amino acids. With 4 bases clipped from V and 2 bases from J, the junction kept 2 bases outside the gene matches. The germline V gene has CDR1 SGHVS and CDR2 FNYEAQ. These data come from a study of shared clonotypes between healthy human individuals. Overall study results and limits: The four-donor shared clonotypes exceeded non-shared clonotypes in generation probability, with non-shared ones scoring lower. The rarefaction results pointed to incomplete sorted-subset sequencing despite large depth.

V and J are TRBV7-6 and TRBJ2-2; 12 bases are shared with TRBD1. Sequencing used naive CD4+ T cells from PBMCs. Subset reported: CD45RA+ positively selected. The receptor was derived from a man aged 18 to 30 in good health. Some clones in this sample may be carry-over from other donors' samples. The CDR3 sequence: CASSWGQGANTGELFF. The CDR3 DNA follows: TGTGCCAGCAGCTGGGGACAGGGGGCCAACACCGGGGAGCTGTTTTTT.